Here is one T cell receptor (beta chain) with its context. The entry originates in a study of blood T cell repertoires in COVID-19. Study-level information: Spain, Italy and the United States supplied samples that represented acute and convalescent COVID-19. The analysed material was cDNA or gDNA that came from T cells, B-cell-depleted T cells, or PBMCs.

Original handling: Estimation of nucleated cell counts relied on the amplification of reference gene primers. Only in-frame clones appear in the TCRdb table, and some are missing; sequencing was by immunoSEQ multiplex PCR. That table gives V, J and clone size, and the DNA gave D and trimming. The sample holds roughly 150,000 clones, around 81% seen once. CDR3 length equals 16 residues. V dropped 2 bases and J dropped 2; count of bases not matched to a gene: 3. Germline lookup yields CDR1 SEHNR and CDR2 FQNEAQ (reference sequence). The rearrangement uses TRBV7-9 and TRBJ2-1; 10 bases are shared with TRBD2. This receptor was identified in a man aged 70 or older with active or convalescent COVID-19. Specimen: peripheral blood. CDR3 nucleotide sequence: TGTGCCAGCAGCTTATCACTAGCGGGGACCTACAATGAGCAGTTCTTC. Amino acids: CASSLSLAGTYNEQFF.